Following are 15 T cell receptor beta chains from one sample sequenced in a study of blood T cell repertoires in COVID-19. Repertoires were generated with immunoSEQ multiplex PCR, while TCRdb's copy carries only in-frame clones and drops some. The sample consists of some 200,000 clones, 86% of them appearing once. What was sequenced was peripheral blood. The receptor source for this set is an elderly man with acute or convalescent COVID-19.

The V call is TRBV21-1, the J call TRBJ1-4; the table's D call TRBD1 went unverified against the DNA. TRBV21-1 is a pseudogene locus. The CDR3 spans 16 residues. The CDR3 region is CASSKEGQPWNEKLFF. Here the CDR3 DNA reads TGTGCCAGCAGCAAAGAGGGACAACCATGGAATGAAAAACTGTTTTTT.

V gene TRBV19 combines with J gene TRBJ2-1; 9 bases line up with TRBD1. Per the germline V gene, CDR1 is LNHDA and CDR2 is SQIVND (reference sequence). V gave up 4 bases and J gave up 4 bases; unmatched junction bases: 8. The CDR3 is made up of 16 amino acids. CDR3 bases: TGTGCCAGTAGTACAAAGGACAGGGGAGCTTACAATGAGCAGTTCTTC. Protein: CASSTKDRGAYNEQFF.

The V gene is TRBV7-2, the J gene TRBJ2-1, with TRBD2 matching 11 bases. The CDR3 contains 15 residues. V lost 4 bases and J lost 6; bases outside the gene matches: 5. Looked up from germline, CDR1 is SGHTA and CDR2 is FQGNSA. The CDR3 DNA sequence: TGTGCCAGCAGCTGGCTAGCGGGAGGCCTCAATGAGCAGTTCTTC. This sequence encodes CASSWLAGGLNEQFF.

The V and J genes are TRBV5-5 and TRBJ2-1, with D tentatively TRBD1 (6 bases). V lost 0 bases and J lost 2, with 9 bases in between. The germline CDR1 and CDR2 sequences are SGHKS and YYEKEE (reference sequence). The CDR3 spans 15 residues. The CDR3 sequence: CASSLAQGPYNEQFF. For the CDR3, the DNA is TGTGCCAGCAGCTTGGCACAGGGACCCTACAATGAGCAGTTCTTC.

V is TRBV7-9 and J is TRBJ2-1, with 9 bases identical to TRBD1. V shed 5 bases, J shed 9 bases, and the junction held 17 bases outside the gene matches. The CDR3 runs to 17 residues. CDR1 is SEHNR, CDR2 FQNEAQ, per germline (reference sequence). DNA for the CDR3: TGTGCCAGCAGCATCACGCAGGGGACAGGGTTGTCGGGTGAGCAGTTCTTC. The encoded protein is CASSITQGTGLSGEQFF.

J is TRBJ2-2 and V is TRBV9; D perhaps matches TRBD1 (6 bases). CDR3 size: 16 residues. Germline CDR1 and CDR2: SGDLS and YYNGEE. V was cut by 4 bases and J by 8 bases, with 21 bases left in between. The CDR3 sequence: CASSPSGYGGSGELFF. The CDR3 DNA sequence: TGTGCCAGCAGCCCTAGTGGGTATGGGGGCTCGGGGGAGCTGTTTTTT. The entire variable domain, with the rest obtained from reference TRBV9 and TRBJ2-2, is as follows: DSGVTQTPKHLITATGQRVTLRCSPRSGDLSVYWYQQSLDQGLQFLIQYYNGEERAKGNILERFSAQQFPDLHSELNLSSLELGDSALYFCASSPSGYGGSGELFFGEGSRLTVL.

The gene calls are TRBV6-5 and TRBJ2-3; 10 bases are a match to TRBD1. With 7 bases clipped from V and 6 bases from J, the junction kept 10 bases outside the gene matches. Germline values: CDR1 MNHEY, CDR2 SVGAGI. CDR3 size: 15 residues. CDR3 loop: CASKPGQGYADTQYF. CDR3 nucleotide sequence: TGTGCCAGCAAGCCGGGACAGGGGTATGCCGATACGCAGTATTTT.

The V and J genes are TRBV7-2 and TRBJ2-1; 9 nucleotides agree with TRBD2. CDR1 is SGHTA, CDR2 FQGNSA, per germline. This CDR3 is 15 amino acids long. With V trimmed by 5 bases and J by 7 bases, 9 bases remained unmatched. This chain's CDR3 is CASSRRAGGWNEQFF. The CDR3 DNA reads TGTGCCAGCAGCCGTCGGGCGGGAGGGTGGAATGAGCAGTTCTTC.

V usage is TRBV7-9 and J usage is TRBJ1-6; D gene uncertain. In germline, CDR1 is SEHNR, CDR2 FQNEAQ (reference sequence). The V gene lost 2 bases and the J gene lost 7 bases, with 12 bases spanning the gap. The CDR3 has 15 residues. The CDR3 reads CASSLSTLPNSPLHF. CDR3 in DNA: TGTGCCAGCAGCTTATCAACTCTCCCCAATTCACCCCTCCACTTT.

This clone appeared once. This sequence joins TRBV11-3 and TRBJ1-1; D unclear. The length of the CDR3 is 15 residues. The ends were cut back, 1 base at V and 0 bases at J, with 9 bases in the middle. Germline V gene data show CDR1 as SGHNT and CDR2 as YENEEA. Here the CDR3 reads CASSLVGRMNTEAFF. The CDR3 DNA sequence: TGTGCCAGCAGCTTAGTCGGCAGGATGAACACTGAAGCTTTCTTT.

This clone was observed a few times. The genes are TRBV19 and TRBJ2-1, with 14 bases matching TRBD2. The V segment lost 7 bases and the J segment 8 bases; nucleotides outside the gene matches: 7. This CDR3 region has 15 residues. CDR1 and CDR2 from the germline V gene are LNHDA and SQIVND (reference sequence). CDR3 region: CASTPGTSGSDEQFF. CDR3 coding DNA: TGTGCCAGTACCCCAGGGACTAGCGGGAGCGATGAGCAGTTCTTC. Supplemented by reference TRBV19 and TRBJ2-1, the full variable domain reads DGGITQSPKYLFRKEGQNVTLSCEQNLNHDAMYWYRQDPGQGLRLIYYSQIVNDFQKGDIAEGYSVSREKKESFPLTVTSAQKNPTAFYLCASTPGTSGSDEQFFGPGTRLTVL.

The chain carries TRBV6-6 and TRBJ2-4; a weak D match, TRBD1 (6 bases). Germline assignment: CDR1 MNHNY and CDR2 SVGAGI (reference sequence). The CDR3 has 16 amino acids. V was shortened by 2 bases and J by 3 bases, with 14 bases between the two germline ends. The CDR3 DNA follows: TGTGCCAGCAGTTACGACACACAGGGCGGCAAAAACATTCAGTACTTC. This sequence encodes CASSYDTQGGKNIQYF.

The chain employs TRBV25-1 and TRBJ2-5; the match to TRBD2 covers 13 bases. CDR3 length: 16 residues. The V gene end was trimmed by 4 bases and the J gene end by 6 bases; junction bases not matched to a gene: 8. Germline V gives CDR1 MGHDK, CDR2 SYGVNS. CDR3 sequence reads: CASSASGLAGSKTQYF. The CDR3 nucleotides are TGTGCCAGCAGTGCCTCGGGACTAGCGGGATCGAAGACCCAGTACTTC.

V usage is TRBV19 and J usage is TRBJ2-5; D is possibly TRBD1 (6 bases). The V end was cut by 3 bases, the J end by 2 bases, with 13 bases between. Germline V gene sequence: CDR1 LNHDA, CDR2 SQIVND (reference sequence). There are 15 residues in the CDR3. The CDR3 protein is CASSIRRDTQETQYF. CDR3 bases: TGTGCCAGTAGTATTCGCCGGGACACTCAAGAGACCCAGTACTTC.

V is TRBV7-2 and J is TRBJ2-5; 8 positions match TRBD2. Germline V gene sequence: CDR1 SGHTA, CDR2 FQGNSA. Trimming took 5 bases from V and 2 from J; bases not matched to a gene: 13. The CDR3 totals 17 residues. CDR3 amino acids: CASSPRIAGISQETQYF. In DNA form, the CDR3 reads TGTGCCAGCAGCCCCCGGATAGCGGGAATCTCTCAAGAGACCCAGTACTTC.